Each of the 25 T cell receptor beta chains below was sequenced from the same sample in a study of blood T cell repertoires in COVID-19. Profiled with immunoSEQ multiplex PCR; TCRdb holds only in-frame clones, not every one. The sample contains 95,000 to 100,000 clones, over 75% of which appear only once. Source material: peripheral blood. The receptor source for this set is a woman aged 25 to 45 with acute or convalescent COVID-19.

V usage is TRBV6-4 and J usage is TRBJ2-1; D is possibly TRBD1 (5 bases). Looked up from germline, CDR1 is MRHNA and CDR2 is SNTAGT. With 0 bases removed from V and 5 bases from J, the gap between germline ends came to 5 bases. CDR3 length: 13 residues. The CDR3 spells CASSDSDNNEQFF. CDR3 DNA sequence: TGTGCCAGCAGTGACTCGGACAACAATGAGCAGTTCTTC.

This clone was counted once. This chain uses TRBV10-3 with TRBJ1-5, with D perhaps matching TRBD1 (5 bases). Germline V gene sequence: CDR1 ENHRY, CDR2 SYGVKD. V lost 0 bases and J 2 bases, leaving 14 bases between the germline ends. This CDR3 is built from 17 residues. CDR3 protein: CAISESAGLRGNQPQHF. CDR3 sequence (DNA): TGTGCCATCAGTGAGTCGGCAGGGTTACGTGGCAATCAGCCCCAGCATTTT.

This clone was seen a single time. The chain couples TRBV28 to TRBJ1-5, with D hard to call. Trimming shortened V by 6 bases and J by 2 bases, and 14 bases separated the two germline ends. CDR1 is MDHEN, CDR2 SYDVKM, per germline. The CDR3 runs to 15 residues. CDR3 region: CASSPGAGGNQPQHF. The CDR3 DNA is TGTGCCAGCAGCCCGGGAGCAGGAGGCAATCAGCCCCAGCATTTT. Complete variable domain (other parts from reference TRBV28 and TRBJ1-5): DVKVTQSSRYLVKRTGEKVFLECVQDMDHENMFWYRQDPGLGLRLIYFSYDVKMKEKGDIPEGYSVSREKKERFSLILESASTNQTSMYLCASSPGAGGNQPQHFGDGTRLSIL.

The gene calls are TRBV4-2 and TRBJ1-2; the D gene is possibly TRBD1 (5 bases). CDR3 length equals 15 residues. Germline CDR1 is LGHNA and CDR2 is YNFKEQ. The V and J ends lost 0 bases and 8 bases respectively, with 16 bases between them. CDR3 sequence reads: CASSQDRGDLRGYTF. The CDR3 DNA reads as TGTGCCAGCAGCCAAGATAGAGGGGACTTGAGGGGCTACACCTTC.

The gene calls are TRBV4-2 and TRBJ2-7; unclear D gene. This CDR3 is built from 18 residues. Germline CDR1 and CDR2: LGHNA and YNFKEQ. Trimming removed 0 bases from V and 2 bases from J, with 20 bases in between. The CDR3 loop is CASSQDLISGIRAYEQYF. The CDR3 nucleotides are TGTGCCAGCAGCCAAGATTTAATTTCGGGTATCCGAGCCTACGAGCAGTACTTC.

DNA of the CDR3: TGTGCCGGACAGGGGCTCGACTATGGCTACACCTTC. Translation: CAGQGLDYGYTF. The V and J genes are TRBV28 and TRBJ1-2, with 9 bases matching TRBD1. CDR1 and CDR2 (germline): MDHEN, SYDVKM. The CDR3 totals 12 residues. V shed 11 bases, J shed 3 bases, and the junction held 4 bases outside the gene matches.

The chain joins TRBV11-1 to TRBJ2-5, with TRBD1 matching 7 bases. CDR1 is SGHAT, CDR2 FQDESV, per germline (reference sequence). The CDR3 is 15 amino acids. The V and J ends lost 3 bases and 2 bases, in that order; junction bases with no gene match: 6. The DNA for the CDR3 is TGTGCCAGCAGCTTTAGGGGGACAGTTCAAGAGACCCAGTACTTC. Amino acids: CASSFRGTVQETQYF.

The rearrangement uses TRBV5-1 and TRBJ2-2; weak D call: TRBD2 (5 bases). The V end was cut by 3 bases, the J end by 7 bases, with 7 bases between. CDR1 is SGHRS and CDR2 is YFSETQ in the germline V gene. This CDR3 spans 12 amino acids. The CDR3: CASSSAGGELFF. The CDR3 bases are TGCGCCAGCAGCTCCGCGGGCGGGGAGCTGTTTTTT.

The chain carries TRBV19 and TRBJ1-2; D gene unclear. The CDR3 has 15 residues. Trimming shortened V by 4 bases and J by 8 bases, and 20 bases separated the two germline ends. Per the germline V gene, CDR1 is LNHDA and CDR2 is SQIVND (reference sequence). CDR3 region: CASSTRTREVVGYTF. The DNA of the CDR3 is TGTGCCAGTAGTACGCGGACGAGGGAGGTCGTCGGCTACACCTTC.

V is TRBV5-1 and J is TRBJ1-2, with D unresolved. Germline V gene data show CDR1 as SGHRS and CDR2 as YFSETQ. Trimming stripped 4 bases from V and 5 bases from J, with 15 bases between. CDR3 length: 14 amino acids. CDR3 in DNA: TGCGCCAGCAGCCAGGAACGACACCAGTATGGCTACACCTTC. Residues: CASSQERHQYGYTF. The full variable domain, in which reference TRBV5-1 and TRBJ1-2 provide the parts outside the CDR3, is KAGVTQTPRYLIKTRGQQVTLSCSPISGHRSVSWYQQTPGQGLQFLFEYFSETQRNKGNFPGRFSGRQFSNSRSEMNVSTLELGDSALYLCASSQERHQYGYTFGSGTRLTVV.

This rearrangement joins TRBV7-8 to TRBJ2-3; the D is unclear. The CDR3 consists of 16 residues. V was trimmed by 2 bases and J by 4 bases, leaving 16 bases between them. Germline V CDR1 and CDR2: SGHVS, FQNEAQ. The CDR3: CASSLLLPSFPDTQYF. DNA of the CDR3: TGTGCCAGCAGCTTACTGTTACCGAGCTTCCCAGATACGCAGTATTTT.

This chain joins TRBV19 and TRBJ1-5; a weak D match, TRBD1 (5 bases). CDR3 length equals 14 residues. Germline values: CDR1 LNHDA, CDR2 SQIVND (reference sequence). Trimming cost V 1 base and J 7 bases, with 11 bases left between them. The CDR3 region has the DNA TGTGCCAGTAGTATAGGGGCAGGGCGGCAGCCCCAGCATTTT. This gives the protein CASSIGAGRQPQHF. The full variable domain, with the rest looked up from reference TRBV19 and TRBJ1-5, is DGGITQSPKYLFRKEGQNVTLSCEQNLNHDAMYWYRQDPGQGLRLIYYSQIVNDFQKGDIAEGYSVSREKKESFPLTVTSAQKNPTAFYLCASSIGAGRQPQHFGDGTRLSIL.

V gene TRBV9 combines with J gene TRBJ2-2; 11 bases match TRBD2. This CDR3 is built from 19 residues. V gave up 4 bases and J gave up 1 base; unmatched junction bases: 12. CDR1 is SGDLS and CDR2 is YYNGEE in the germline V gene. The CDR3 region is CASSLLSGGAALNTGELFF. The CDR3 DNA reads as TGTGCCAGCAGCCTTCTTAGCGGGGGGGCGGCGTTGAACACCGGGGAGCTGTTTTTT.

The chain carries TRBV13 and TRBJ2-1, with no clear D. Trimming cost V 1 base and J 5 bases, with 9 bases left between them. The CDR3 spans 14 residues. CDR1 and CDR2 (germline): PRHDT, FYEKMQ (reference sequence). The CDR3 DNA follows: TGTGCCAGCAGCTTAGCCGACTCACACAATGAGCAGTTCTTC. Its translation: CASSLADSHNEQFF.

CDR3 nucleotides: TGTGCCAGCATAGCACGGGGGTTTGCCGGCTACACCTTC. Residues: CASIARGFAGYTF. The J gene is TRBJ1-2, the V gene TRBV28; D possibly corresponds to TRBD1 (5 bases). Germline CDR1 reads MDHEN; CDR2 reads SYDVKM. Trimming removed 7 bases at V and 8 bases at J, with 17 bases between. The length of the CDR3 is 13 residues.

The chain couples TRBV5-1 to TRBJ2-7, with 12 bases that match TRBD1. The V and J ends lost 4 bases and 7 bases, in that order; junction bases with no gene match: 6. The CDR3 is made up of 14 amino acids. The germline CDR1 and CDR2 sequences are SGHRS and YFSETQ. DNA of the CDR3: TGCGCCAGCAGCCCGGGGACAGGGGGCTATGAGCAGTACTTC. Its protein is CASSPGTGGYEQYF.

V gene TRBV29-1 combines with J gene TRBJ1-2; D remains ambiguous. The ends were cut back, 3 bases at V and 5 bases at J, with 10 bases in the middle. CDR1 SQVTM and CDR2 ANQGSEA come from the germline V gene. This CDR3 comprises 12 residues. The CDR3 DNA is TGCAGCGTTGAGAGTTGGGAGTATGGCTACACCTTC. This encodes CSVESWEYGYTF. The full variable domain, its missing parts supplied by reference TRBV29-1 and TRBJ1-2, is SAVISQKPSRDICQRGTSLTIQCQVDSQVTMMFWYRQQPGQSLTLIATANQGSEATYESGFVIDKFPISRPNLTFSTLTVSNMSPEDSSIYLCSVESWEYGYTFGSGTRLTVV.

This chain joins TRBV4-1 and TRBJ2-3, with TRBD2 matching 7 bases. This CDR3 has 15 amino acids. V dropped 4 bases and J dropped 0; count of bases not matched to a gene: 4. In germline, CDR1 is MGHRA, CDR2 YSYEKL. The CDR3 sequence is CASSPSGASTDTQYF. The CDR3 DNA reads TGCGCCAGCAGCCCAAGCGGGGCTAGCACAGATACGCAGTATTTT.

The chain joins TRBV5-1 to TRBJ2-7, with 8 bases identical to TRBD2. The junction had 9 bases not matched to a gene; V was cut back by 7 bases and J by 0 bases. The CDR3 sequence is 15 residues long. CDR1 is SGHRS, CDR2 YFSETQ, per germline. The chain's CDR3 is CASSPVRGASYEQYF. Written as DNA, the CDR3 is TGCGCCAGCTCGCCAGTGCGGGGGGCCTCCTACGAGCAGTACTTC.

V is TRBV2 and J is TRBJ2-2, with 7 bases matching TRBD1. The CDR3 consists of 14 residues. V was pared by 7 bases and J by 4 bases, with 6 bases of the junction left unmatched. Germline CDR1 is SNHLY and CDR2 is FYNNEI. The CDR3 DNA follows: TGTGCCAGCACCGACAGGGAAAGCACCGGGGAGCTGTTTTTT. Translating it yields CASTDRESTGELFF.

The CDR3: CASSQGTQQPQHF. CDR3 nucleotides: TGTGCCAGCAGCCAAGGGACACAGCAGCCCCAGCATTTT. J is TRBJ1-5 and V is TRBV3-1 (or the pseudogene TRBV3-2), with D possibly being TRBD1 (5 bases). In germline, CDR1 is LGHDT, CDR2 YNNKEL (reference sequence). V was shortened by 1 base and J by 7 bases, with 8 bases between the two germline ends. The length of the CDR3 is 13 residues.

The chain has TRBV5-1 and TRBJ2-3; TRBD2 aligns across 7 bases. The CDR3 length is 13 residues. Germline V gives CDR1 SGHRS, CDR2 YFSETQ. V was clipped by 2 bases and J by 8 bases; unmatched bases: 5. CDR3 nucleotides: TGCGCCAGCAGCTTCACTAGCGAGGGTACGCAGTATTTT. It codes for CASSFTSEGTQYF.

This CDR3 reads CASSPGTANYGYTF. DNA of the CDR3: TGCGCCAGCAGCCCGGGGACAGCTAACTATGGCTACACCTTC. V gene TRBV5-1 combines with J gene TRBJ1-2; 7 nucleotides line up with TRBD1. In germline, CDR1 is SGHRS, CDR2 YFSETQ. The CDR3 totals 14 residues. V shed 4 bases and J 0 bases; nucleotides not matched to a gene: 3.

The chain uses TRBV18 and TRBJ1-5; 8 nucleotides agree with TRBD1. This CDR3 is built from 13 residues. The germline V gene encodes CDR1 KGHSH and CDR2 LQKENI. V shed 6 bases and J 7 bases; nucleotides not matched to a gene: 5. The CDR3 DNA sequence: TGTGCCAGCTCCCTGGACAGGGCCCAGCCCCAGCATTTT. Residues: CASSLDRAQPQHF.

The V and J genes are TRBV23-1 and TRBJ1-1; TRBD1 aligns across 9 bases. TRBV23-1 is identified as an open reading frame with a role that is uncertain. The J segment lost 2 bases and the V segment lost 5 bases, leaving 3 bases of the junction unmatched. This CDR3 has 14 amino acids. CDR3 sequence: CASSGTGLNTEAFF. As DNA, the CDR3 is TGCGCCAGCAGTGGGACAGGGCTCAACACTGAAGCTTTCTTT.